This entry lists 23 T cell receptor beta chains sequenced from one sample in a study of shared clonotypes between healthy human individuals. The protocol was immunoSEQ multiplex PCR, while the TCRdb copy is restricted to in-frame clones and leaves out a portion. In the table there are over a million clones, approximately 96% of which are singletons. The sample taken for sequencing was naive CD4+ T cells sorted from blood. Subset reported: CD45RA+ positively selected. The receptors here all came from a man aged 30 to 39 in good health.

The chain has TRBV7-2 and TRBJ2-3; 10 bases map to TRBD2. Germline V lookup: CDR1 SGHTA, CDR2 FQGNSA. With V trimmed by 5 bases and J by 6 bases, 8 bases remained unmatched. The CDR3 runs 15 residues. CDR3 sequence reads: CASSRSGRDSDTQYF. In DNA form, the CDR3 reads TGTGCCAGCAGCCGCAGCGGGAGGGACTCCGATACGCAGTATTTT.

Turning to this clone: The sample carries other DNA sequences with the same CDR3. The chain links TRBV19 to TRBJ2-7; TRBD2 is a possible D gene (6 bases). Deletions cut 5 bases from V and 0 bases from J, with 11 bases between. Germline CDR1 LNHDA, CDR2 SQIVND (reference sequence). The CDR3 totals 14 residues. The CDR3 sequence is CASSLSGASYEQYF. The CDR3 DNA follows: TGTGCCAGTAGTCTTTCGGGAGCCTCCTACGAGCAGTACTTC.

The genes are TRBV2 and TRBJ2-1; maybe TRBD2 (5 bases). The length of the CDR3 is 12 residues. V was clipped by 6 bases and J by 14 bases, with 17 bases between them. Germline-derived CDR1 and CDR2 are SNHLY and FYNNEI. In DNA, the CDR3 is TGTGCCAGCAGGGAACTAGTGGCAGAGGAGTTCTTC. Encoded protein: CASRELVAEEFF.

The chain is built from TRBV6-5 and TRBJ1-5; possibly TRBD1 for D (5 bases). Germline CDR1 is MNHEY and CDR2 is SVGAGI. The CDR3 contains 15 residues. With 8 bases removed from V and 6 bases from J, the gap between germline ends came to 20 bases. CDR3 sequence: CASANRGGTGQPQHF. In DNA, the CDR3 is TGTGCCAGCGCAAACCGGGGGGGTACGGGTCAGCCCCAGCATTTT.

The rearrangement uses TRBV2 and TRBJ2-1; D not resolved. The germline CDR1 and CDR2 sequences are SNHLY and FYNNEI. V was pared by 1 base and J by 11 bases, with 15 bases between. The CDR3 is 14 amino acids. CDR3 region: CASSEGPRGAKQFF. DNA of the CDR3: TGTGCCAGCAGTGAAGGACCGAGAGGAGCGAAGCAGTTCTTC.

In DNA, the CDR3 is TGTGCCAGCTCCCTTATCCCCAGGGGGCTCTACGAGCAGTACTTC. It translates to CASSLIPRGLYEQYF. The chain carries TRBV28 and TRBJ2-7, with 8 bases identical to TRBD1. The length of the CDR3 is 15 residues. CDR1 and CDR2 (germline): MDHEN, SYDVKM. J was trimmed by 3 bases and V by 8 bases; bases with no gene match: 12.

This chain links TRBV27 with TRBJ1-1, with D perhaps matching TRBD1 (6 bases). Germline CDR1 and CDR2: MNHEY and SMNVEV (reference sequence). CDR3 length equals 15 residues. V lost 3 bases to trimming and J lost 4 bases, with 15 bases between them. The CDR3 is CASSFRQAQGTEAFF. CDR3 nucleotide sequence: TGTGCCAGCAGTTTCCGACAGGCCCAAGGCACTGAAGCTTTCTTT.

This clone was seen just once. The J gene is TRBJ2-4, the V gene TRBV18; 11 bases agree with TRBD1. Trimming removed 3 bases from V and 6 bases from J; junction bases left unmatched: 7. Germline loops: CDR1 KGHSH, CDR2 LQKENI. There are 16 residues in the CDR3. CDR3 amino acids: CASSPWTGGVGNIQYF. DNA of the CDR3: TGTGCCAGCTCACCCTGGACAGGGGGCGTGGGAAACATTCAGTACTTC.

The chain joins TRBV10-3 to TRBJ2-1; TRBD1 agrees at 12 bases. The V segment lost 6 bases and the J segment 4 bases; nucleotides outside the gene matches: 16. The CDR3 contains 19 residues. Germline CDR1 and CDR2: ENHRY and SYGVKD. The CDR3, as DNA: TGTGCCATCAGCGCCCGGGACAGGGGGCTGAACCCCGAGTACAATGAGCAGTTCTTC. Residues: CAISARDRGLNPEYNEQFF.

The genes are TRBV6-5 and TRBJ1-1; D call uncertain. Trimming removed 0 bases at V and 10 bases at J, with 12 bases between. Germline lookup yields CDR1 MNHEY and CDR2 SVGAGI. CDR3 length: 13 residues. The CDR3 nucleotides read TGTGCCAGCAGTTACTCGCCGAGGGATCCAGCTTTCTTT. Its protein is CASSYSPRDPAFF.

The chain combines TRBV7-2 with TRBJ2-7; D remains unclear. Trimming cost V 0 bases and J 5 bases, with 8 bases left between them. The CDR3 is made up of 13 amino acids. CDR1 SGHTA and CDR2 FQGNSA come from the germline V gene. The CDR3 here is CASSLADGHEQYF. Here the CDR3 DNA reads TGTGCCAGCAGCTTAGCCGACGGCCACGAGCAGTACTTC.

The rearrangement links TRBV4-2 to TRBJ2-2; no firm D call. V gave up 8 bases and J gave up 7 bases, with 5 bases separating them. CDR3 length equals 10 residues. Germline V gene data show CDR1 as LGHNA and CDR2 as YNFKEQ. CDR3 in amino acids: CASAGGELFF. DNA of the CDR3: TGTGCCAGCGCCGGCGGGGAGCTGTTTTTT.

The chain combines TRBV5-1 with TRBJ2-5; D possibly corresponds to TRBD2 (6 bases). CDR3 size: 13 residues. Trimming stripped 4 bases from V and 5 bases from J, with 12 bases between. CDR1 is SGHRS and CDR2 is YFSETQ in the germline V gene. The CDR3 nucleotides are TGCGCCAGCAGCCATCCTGGGGGGGAGACCCAGTACTTC. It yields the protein CASSHPGGETQYF.

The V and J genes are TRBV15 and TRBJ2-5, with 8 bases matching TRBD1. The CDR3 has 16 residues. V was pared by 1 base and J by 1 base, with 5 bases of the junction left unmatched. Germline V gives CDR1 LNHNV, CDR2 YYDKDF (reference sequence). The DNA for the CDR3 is TGTGCCACCAGCAGAGCAGGGGGCCTGGGCCAAGAGACCCAGTACTTC. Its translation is CATSRAGGLGQETQYF.

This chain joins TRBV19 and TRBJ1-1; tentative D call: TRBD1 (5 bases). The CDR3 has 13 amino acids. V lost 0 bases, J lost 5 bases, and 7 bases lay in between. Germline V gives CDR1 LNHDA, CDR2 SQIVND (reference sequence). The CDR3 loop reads CASSIEWGTEAFF. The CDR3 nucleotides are TGTGCCAGTAGTATAGAATGGGGGACTGAAGCTTTCTTT.

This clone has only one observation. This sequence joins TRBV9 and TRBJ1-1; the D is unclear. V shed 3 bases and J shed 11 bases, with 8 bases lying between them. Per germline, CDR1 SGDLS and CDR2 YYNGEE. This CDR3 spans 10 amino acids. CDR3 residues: CASSGDEAFF. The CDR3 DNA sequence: TGTGCCAGCAGCGGGGATGAGGCTTTCTTT.

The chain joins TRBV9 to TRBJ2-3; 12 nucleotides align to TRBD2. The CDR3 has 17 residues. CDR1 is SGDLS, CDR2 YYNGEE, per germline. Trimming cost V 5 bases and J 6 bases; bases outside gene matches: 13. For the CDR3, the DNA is TGTGCCAGCAGTCCCCCGTTGACTAGCGGGAGCTGGGATACGCAGTATTTT. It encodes CASSPPLTSGSWDTQYF.

The CDR3 loop is CASTGGANTGELFF. In nucleotides, the CDR3 is TGTGCCAGCACTGGGGGCGCGAACACCGGGGAGCTGTTTTTT. The gene calls are TRBV5-4 and TRBJ2-2, with a weak D call TRBD1 (6 bases). Germline CDR1 reads SGHNT; CDR2 reads YYREEE (reference sequence). This CDR3 contains 14 residues. V shed 6 bases and J shed 0 bases, with 9 bases lying between them.

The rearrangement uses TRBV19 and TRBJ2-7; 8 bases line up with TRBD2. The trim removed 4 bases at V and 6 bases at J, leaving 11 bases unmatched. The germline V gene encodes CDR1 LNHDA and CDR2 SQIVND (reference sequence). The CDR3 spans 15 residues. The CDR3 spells CASSTEPGLVLEQYF. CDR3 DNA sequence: TGTGCCAGTAGTACCGAACCGGGACTAGTCCTCGAGCAGTACTTC.

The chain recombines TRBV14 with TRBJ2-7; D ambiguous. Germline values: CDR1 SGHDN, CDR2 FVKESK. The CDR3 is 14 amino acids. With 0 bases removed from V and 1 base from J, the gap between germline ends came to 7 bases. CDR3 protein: CASSQEVLSYEQYF. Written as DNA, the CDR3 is TGTGCCAGCAGCCAAGAGGTCCTTTCCTACGAGCAGTACTTC. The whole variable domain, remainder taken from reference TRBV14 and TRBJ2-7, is EAGVTQFPSHSVIEKGQTVTLRCDPISGHDNLYWYRRVMGKEIKFLLHFVKESKQDESGMPNNRFLAERTGGTYSTLKVQPAELEDSGVYFCASSQEVLSYEQYFGPGTRLTVT.

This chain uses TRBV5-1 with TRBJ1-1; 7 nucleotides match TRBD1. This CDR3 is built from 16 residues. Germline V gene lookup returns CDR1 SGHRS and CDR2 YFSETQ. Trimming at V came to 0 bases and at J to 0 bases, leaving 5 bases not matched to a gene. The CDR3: CASSLDRGVMNTEAFF. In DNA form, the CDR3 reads TGCGCCAGCAGCTTGGACAGGGGCGTCATGAACACTGAAGCTTTCTTT.

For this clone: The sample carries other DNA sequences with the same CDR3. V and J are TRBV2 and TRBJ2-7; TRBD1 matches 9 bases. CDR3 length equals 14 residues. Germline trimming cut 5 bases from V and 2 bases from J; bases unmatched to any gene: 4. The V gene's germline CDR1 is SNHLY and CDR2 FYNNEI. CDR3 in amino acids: CASSPGTGTYEQYF. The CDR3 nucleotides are TGTGCCAGCAGTCCGGGGACAGGGACCTACGAGCAGTACTTC.

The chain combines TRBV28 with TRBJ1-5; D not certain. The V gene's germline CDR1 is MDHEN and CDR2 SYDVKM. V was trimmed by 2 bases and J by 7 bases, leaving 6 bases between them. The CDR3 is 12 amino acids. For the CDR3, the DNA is TGTGCCAGCAGTTTAATGTTGCAGCCCCAGCATTTT. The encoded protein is CASSLMLQPQHF.